This T cell receptor (beta chain) came from a study of blood T cell repertoires in COVID-19. At the level of the study: In each case, the material was cDNA or gDNA derived from T cells, B-cell-depleted T cells, or PBMCs.

Germline CDR1 LNHDA, CDR2 SQIVND (reference sequence). The CDR3 consists of 14 residues. Trimming removed 5 bases at V and 1 base at J, with 11 bases between. The table came from immunoSEQ multiplex PCR; TCRdb's copy has only in-frame clones and leaves some out. The sample holds about 430,000 clones, roughly 84% seen once. The participants were between roughly 18 and 100 years old and came from roughly 24 US areas. Exposed enrollees encountered a COVID-19 case at some point within 2 weeks before study entry. Sequencing was performed on PBMCs or T cells enriched from blood (not recorded which). This clonotype was obtained from a young woman who had been exposed to COVID-19. The rearrangement joins TRBV19 to TRBJ1-2, with D perhaps matching TRBD1 (6 bases). The CDR3 DNA is TGTGCCAGTAGTTCCTCGGGACATAACTATGGCTACACCTTC. This codes for CASSSSGHNYGYTF. The full variable domain, with the rest looked up from reference TRBV19 and TRBJ1-2, is DGGITQSPKYLFRKEGQNVTLSCEQNLNHDAMYWYRQDPGQGLRLIYYSQIVNDFQKGDIAEGYSVSREKKESFPLTVTSAQKNPTAFYLCASSSSGHNYGYTFGSGTRLTVV.